Listed below are T cell receptor beta chains from one sample, sequenced in a study of blood T cells in healthy people across ages. TCRdb reprocessed the 5' RACE reads with MiXCR, giving one entry per CDR3 protein. The sample contains hundreds of thousands of distinct CDR3 sequences, roughly 53% of which appear only once. Input material: blood. These receptors were obtained from a man older than 75 in good health. Each CDR3 is given with its conserved first and last residue. A D gene is named only where the DNA matches it firmly. The listing skips clone size in some rows; elsewhere it reads once, few, many or a size class.

j_gene: TRBJ2-3; v_gene: TRBV2; abundance: -; d_gene: TRBD1; CDR3aa: CASSPGQGNRYAYF; CDR3nt: TGTGCCAGCAGCCCGGGACAGGGGAACAGATACGCGTATTTT
j_gene: TRBJ2-7; v_gene: TRBV7-8; abundance: -; d_gene: TRBD2; CDR3aa: CASSPSASGSYEQYF; CDR3nt: TGTGCCAGCAGCCCATCGGCTAGCGGTTCCTACGAGCAGTACTTC
j_gene: TRBJ2-1; v_gene: TRBV20-1; abundance: -; d_gene: -; CDR3aa: CSVAGSGPSSYNEQFF; CDR3nt: TGCAGTGTTGCGGGTAGCGGCCCTAGCTCCTACAATGAGCAGTTCTTC
j_gene: TRBJ2-1; v_gene: TRBV12-5; abundance: -; d_gene: TRBD2; CDR3aa: CASAELAGGGEQFF; CDR3nt: TGTGCTAGTGCCGAACTAGCGGGCGGAGGTGAGCAGTTCTTC
j_gene: TRBJ2-3; v_gene: TRBV6-2/TRBV6-3; abundance: few; d_gene: TRBD2; CDR3aa: CASSYGTSGSTDTQYF; CDR3nt: TGTGCCAGCAGTTACGGGACTAGCGGGAGCACAGATACGCAGTATTTT
j_gene: TRBJ1-2; v_gene: TRBV7-2; abundance: few; d_gene: TRBD1; CDR3aa: CASSDRDRNYGYTF; CDR3nt: TGTGCCAGCAGCGACCGGGACAGAAACTATGGCTACACCTTC
j_gene: TRBJ2-2; v_gene: TRBV3-1; abundance: -; d_gene: -; CDR3aa: CASSRRTRANTGELFF; CDR3nt: TGTGCCAGCAGCCGTCGGACACGGGCGAACACCGGGGAGCTGTTTTTT
j_gene: TRBJ2-4; v_gene: TRBV30; abundance: -; d_gene: TRBD2; CDR3aa: CAWTASGNRDIQYF; CDR3nt: TGTGCCTGGACGGCTAGCGGCAATAGGGACATTCAGTACTTC
j_gene: TRBJ2-7; v_gene: TRBV7-8; abundance: -; d_gene: -; CDR3aa: CASSPRGGGLIFYEQYF; CDR3nt: TGTGCCAGCAGCCCCCGGGGTGGAGGGTTGATTTTTTACGAGCAGTACTTC
j_gene: TRBJ1-2; v_gene: TRBV7-8; abundance: few; d_gene: -; CDR3aa: CASSSLLGAGYTF; CDR3nt: TGTGCCAGCAGCTCTTTACTAGGGGCTGGCTACACCTTC
j_gene: TRBJ1-2; v_gene: TRBV12-3/TRBV12-4; abundance: once; d_gene: TRBD1; CDR3aa: CASRNSGGCGYTF; CDR3nt: TGTGCCAGCAGAAACTCAGGGGGCTGTGGCTACACCTTC
j_gene: TRBJ2-7; v_gene: TRBV27; abundance: -; d_gene: -; CDR3aa: CASSGWGTPHEQYF; CDR3nt: TGTGCCAGCAGTGGGTGGGGTACGCCGCACGAGCAGTACTTC
j_gene: TRBJ1-2; v_gene: TRBV6-1; abundance: -; d_gene: -; CDR3aa: CASMRGFNYGYTF; CDR3nt: TGTGCCAGCATGAGGGGATTCAACTATGGCTACACCTTC
j_gene: TRBJ1-1; v_gene: TRBV10-3; abundance: few; d_gene: -; CDR3aa: CATGPSATEAFF; CDR3nt: TGTGCCACCGGACCGAGCGCCACTGAAGCTTTCTTT
j_gene: TRBJ2-3; v_gene: TRBV20-1; abundance: few; d_gene: -; CDR3aa: CSARGAASTDTQYF; CDR3nt: TGCAGTGCTAGGGGGGCAGCGAGCACAGATACGCAGTATTTT
j_gene: TRBJ1-5; v_gene: TRBV20-1; abundance: -; d_gene: -; CDR3aa: CSARDRRQGEAQPQHF; CDR3nt: TGCAGTGCTAGAGATCGTCGGCAGGGTGAGGCTCAGCCCCAGCATTTT
j_gene: TRBJ2-3; v_gene: TRBV11-3; abundance: -; d_gene: -; CDR3aa: CASSSRSGSTDTQYF; CDR3nt: TGTGCCAGCAGCTCCCGGAGTGGTAGCACAGATACGCAGTATTTT
j_gene: TRBJ2-1; v_gene: TRBV20-1; abundance: -; d_gene: -; CDR3aa: CSARDRLGHNEQFF; CDR3nt: TGCAGTGCTAGAGATAGGCTAGGCCACAATGAGCAGTTCTTC
j_gene: TRBJ2-7; v_gene: TRBV29-1; abundance: many; d_gene: TRBD1; CDR3aa: CSVDGTGYGEQYF; CDR3nt: TGCAGCGTGGATGGGACAGGGTATGGCGAGCAGTACTTC
j_gene: TRBJ2-2; v_gene: TRBV27; abundance: -; d_gene: TRBD2; CDR3aa: CASSLLGGKDTGELFF; CDR3nt: TGTGCCAGCAGTTTATTGGGAGGGAAGGACACCGGGGAGCTGTTTTTT
j_gene: TRBJ2-3; v_gene: TRBV5-1; abundance: -; d_gene: TRBD1; CDR3aa: CASSQDRVGDTQYF; CDR3nt: TGCGCCAGCAGCCAGGACAGGGTCGGAGATACGCAGTATTTT
j_gene: TRBJ2-1; v_gene: TRBV2; abundance: -; d_gene: TRBD2; CDR3aa: CASSTLAGGGEFF; CDR3nt: TGTGCCAGCAGTACACTAGCGGGAGGTGGTGAGTTCTTC
j_gene: TRBJ2-1; v_gene: TRBV24-1; abundance: few; d_gene: -; CDR3aa: CATSDNRDLNRQQFF; CDR3nt: TGTGCCACCAGTGATAACCGGGACCTCAATCGTCAGCAGTTCTTC
j_gene: TRBJ2-3; v_gene: TRBV7-3; abundance: few; d_gene: TRBD2; CDR3aa: CASSPGLAGRLGTQYF; CDR3nt: TGTGCCAGCAGCCCGGGACTAGCGGGAAGGTTGGGTACGCAGTATTTT
j_gene: TRBJ2-1; v_gene: TRBV24-1; abundance: -; d_gene: -; CDR3aa: CATSDLGKSDEQFF; CDR3nt: TGTGCCACCAGTGATTTGGGCAAGAGCGATGAGCAGTTCTTC
j_gene: TRBJ2-6; v_gene: TRBV30; abundance: few; d_gene: -; CDR3aa: CAWSAGRVGSGANVLTF; CDR3nt: TGTGCCTGGAGTGCGGGTAGGGTGGGTTCTGGGGCCAACGTCCTGACTTTC